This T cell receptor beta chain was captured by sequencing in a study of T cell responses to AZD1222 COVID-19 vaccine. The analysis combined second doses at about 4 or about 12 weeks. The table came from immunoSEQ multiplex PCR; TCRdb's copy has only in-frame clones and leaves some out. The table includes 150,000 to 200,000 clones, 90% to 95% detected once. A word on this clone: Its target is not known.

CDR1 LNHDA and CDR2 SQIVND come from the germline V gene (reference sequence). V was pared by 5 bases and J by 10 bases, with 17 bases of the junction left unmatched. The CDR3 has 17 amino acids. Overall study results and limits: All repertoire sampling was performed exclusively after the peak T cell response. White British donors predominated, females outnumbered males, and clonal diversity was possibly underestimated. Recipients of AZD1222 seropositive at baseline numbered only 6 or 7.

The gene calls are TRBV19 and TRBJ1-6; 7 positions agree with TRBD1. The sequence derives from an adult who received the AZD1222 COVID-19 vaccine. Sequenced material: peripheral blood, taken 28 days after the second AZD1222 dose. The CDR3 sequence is CASSELAVTGVRSPLHF. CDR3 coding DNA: TGTGCCAGTAGTGAGCTCGCGGTTACAGGGGTTCGGTCACCCCTCCACTTT.